Below are 21 T cell receptor beta chains sequenced from a single sample in a study of blood T cells in healthy people across ages. The authors ran a second PCR of about 7 to 12 cycles using a sample-barcoded 5' primer and a J-beta primer mix. One entry per CDR3 protein, called by TCRdb with MiXCR from the 5' RACE reads. The table lists about 1.7 million distinct CDR3 sequences, roughly 27% of them singletons. Material: blood. These receptors were obtained from a woman aged 25 to 45 in good health.

The sample holds many counts of this clonotype. The chain recombines TRBV10-2 with TRBJ2-5; perhaps TRBD1 as D (5 bases). V was pared by 0 bases and J by 5 bases, with 10 bases between. The CDR3 is 14 residues long. Germline CDR1 WSHSY, CDR2 SAAADI. The CDR3 nucleotides are TGCGCCAGCAGTGAGTCGGGGCTAGGGGAGACCCAGTACTTC. Encoded protein: CASSESGLGETQYF.

The V call is TRBV12-3 or TRBV12-4, the J call TRBJ2-5; 8 bases fit TRBD1. The CDR3 has 12 residues. V dropped 6 bases and J dropped 6; count of bases not matched to a gene: 3. CDR3: CASSGQGKTQYF. In DNA form, the CDR3 reads TGTGCCAGCAGCGGACAGGGAAAGACCCAGTACTTC.

V usage is TRBV6-5 and J usage is TRBJ1-2; 7 bases fit TRBD1. Per germline, CDR1 MNHEY and CDR2 SVGAGI. Trimming took 2 bases from V and 6 from J; bases not matched to a gene: 12. The CDR3 has 16 amino acids. The CDR3 DNA reads as TGTGCCAGCAGTTACCCCACAGGGGAAGGGGGTAATGGCTACACCTTC. It translates to CASSYPTGEGGNGYTF.

The V and J genes are TRBV7-9 and TRBJ2-2, with D hard to call. Germline V gene data show CDR1 as SEHNR and CDR2 as FQNEAQ (reference sequence). Trimming stripped 2 bases from V and 3 bases from J, with 4 bases between. The CDR3 runs 13 residues. CDR3 protein: CASSLKDTGELFF. In nucleotides, the CDR3 is TGTGCCAGCAGCTTAAAAGACACCGGGGAGCTGTTTTTT.

On this clonotype itself: One end of the junction varies from germline; a read error may be responsible. Written as DNA, the CDR3 is TGTGCCAGCAGCTACGACACTTCCTCTGGGGCCAACATCCTGACTTTC. Amino acid sequence: CASSYDTSSGANILTF. This chain connects TRBV7-2 to TRBJ2-6; a possible D gene is TRBD1 (5 bases). CDR3 size: 16 residues. Germline CDR1 is SGHTA and CDR2 is FQGNSA.

The V call is TRBV30, the J call TRBJ2-3; D is possibly TRBD2 (5 bases). The germline V gene has CDR1 GTSNPN and CDR2 SVGIG (reference sequence). The CDR3 covers 15 residues. V lost 2 bases to trimming and J lost 6 bases, with 18 bases between them. The CDR3 protein is CAWSKTNRKSDTQYF. The CDR3 DNA follows: TGTGCCTGGAGTAAGACTAATAGGAAGAGTGATACGCAGTATTTT.

This clonotype was seen a handful of times. The chain links TRBV7-2 to TRBJ1-1, with D unclear. CDR3 length equals 13 residues. The germline gives CDR1 SGHTA, CDR2 FQGNSA. The germline V and J ends were trimmed by 1 base and 10 bases, with 13 bases remaining between them. The CDR3 DNA is TGTGCCAGCAGCTTAGAGGTACAGAGAGGAGCTTTCTTT. Encoded protein: CASSLEVQRGAFF. The full variable domain, rest sourced from reference TRBV7-2 and TRBJ1-1, is GAGVSQSPSNKVTEKGKDVELRCDPISGHTALYWYRQSLGQGLEFLIYFQGNSAPDKSGLPSDRFSAERTGGSVSTLTIQRTQQEDSAVYLCASSLEVQRGAFFGQGTRLTVV.

The gene calls are TRBV5-1 and TRBJ2-1, with 13 bases lining up with TRBD2. Trimming removed 6 bases from V and 9 bases from J; junction bases left unmatched: 12. Germline loops: CDR1 SGHRS, CDR2 YFSETQ. The CDR3 loop spans 16 amino acids. CDR3 region: CASISDGLAGVREQFF. CDR3 in DNA: TGCGCCAGCATCTCCGACGGACTAGCGGGAGTTCGTGAGCAGTTCTTC.

V is TRBV29-1 and J is TRBJ1-1, with D perhaps matching TRBD1 (6 bases). Germline V CDR1 and CDR2: SQVTM, ANQGSEA. This CDR3 spans 13 amino acids. Trimming left V 3 bases short and J 1 base short, with 9 bases between. The CDR3 DNA reads as TGCAGCGTTGATCAGGGGACGAACACTGAAGCTTTCTTT. Its protein is CSVDQGTNTEAFF.

This clonotype was seen repeatedly, ten times or more. V usage is TRBV28 and J usage is TRBJ2-7, with D possibly TRBD2 on 5 matching bases. The V end lost 1 base, the J end lost 5 bases, and 18 bases lay between the germline ends. The CDR3 has 16 residues. Germline assignment: CDR1 MDHEN and CDR2 SYDVKM. CDR3: CASSLSLRTGGHEQYF. As DNA, the CDR3 is TGTGCCAGCAGTTTATCCCTTCGGACGGGCGGGCACGAGCAGTACTTC.

This clonotype was found a few times. The chain combines TRBV7-9 with TRBJ2-2; D unclear. Trimming pared 5 bases from V and 7 bases from J, leaving 8 bases between. CDR3 length: 12 amino acids. Germline assignment: CDR1 SEHNR and CDR2 FQNEAQ (reference sequence). CDR3 in amino acids: CASSAVYGELFF. The CDR3 DNA sequence: TGTGCCAGCAGCGCGGTCTACGGGGAGCTGTTTTTT.

Ten or more counts support this clonotype. The chain joins TRBV20-1 to TRBJ2-5, with TRBD2 matching 11 bases. V shed 6 bases, J shed 1 base, and the junction held 7 bases outside the gene matches. This CDR3 region has 15 residues. CDR1 is DFQATT, CDR2 SNEGSKA, per germline (reference sequence). The CDR3 DNA follows: TGCAGTGCGGAAACTAGCGGGGGCGTCCAAGAGACCCAGTACTTC. It is translated as CSAETSGGVQETQYF.

The V and J genes are TRBV3-1 and TRBJ2-5, with D possibly TRBD2 on 5 matching bases. Judging by the DNA end, TRBJ2-7 fits better; the J call may be wrong. The germline gives CDR1 LGHDT, CDR2 YNNKEL (reference sequence). The CDR3 is made up of 15 amino acids. As DNA, the CDR3 is TGTGCCAGCAGTCAATCCTCCGGACTTGGCTACGAGCAGTACTTC. Translated: CASSQSSGLGYEQYF.

This clonotype was observed a handful of times. The chain couples TRBV5-1 to TRBJ1-2; D ambiguous. V was trimmed by 4 bases and J by 4 bases, leaving 11 bases between them. CDR3 size: 13 residues. The germline CDR1 and CDR2 sequences are SGHRS and YFSETQ. CDR3 coding DNA: TGCGCCAGCAGCCCCGAGGGTCCCTATGGCTACACCTTC. Its protein is CASSPEGPYGYTF.

The V gene is TRBV20-1, the J gene TRBJ2-1, with 16 bases lining up with TRBD2. Unmatched junction bases numbered 7, after V lost 6 bases and J lost 8 bases. The germline gives CDR1 DFQATT, CDR2 SNEGSKA (reference sequence). This CDR3 has 15 residues. In DNA, the CDR3 is TGCAGTGCGGGACTAGCGGGAGGGCCTACCGATGAGCAGTTCTTC. Amino acid sequence: CSAGLAGGPTDEQFF.

The chain recombines TRBV20-1 with TRBJ2-5; 8 bases agree with TRBD1. V was pared by 0 bases and J by 2 bases, with 5 bases of the junction left unmatched. The CDR3 runs 15 residues. Germline CDR1 is DFQATT and CDR2 is SNEGSKA (reference sequence). The chain's CDR3 is CSARDPRQGQETQYF. The CDR3 DNA is TGCAGTGCTAGAGATCCCCGACAGGGGCAAGAGACCCAGTACTTC.

The V call is TRBV28, the J call TRBJ1-2; 7 bases agree with TRBD1. The CDR3 spans 14 residues. After removal of 6 bases from V and 7 bases from J, the junction contained 11 bases not matched to a gene. From germline, CDR1 is MDHEN and CDR2 SYDVKM. CDR3 sequence reads: CASSDRVFAGGYTF. CDR3 nucleotides: TGTGCCAGCAGCGACAGGGTGTTTGCTGGTGGCTACACCTTC.

The chain is built from TRBV9 and TRBJ1-2; maybe TRBD1 (6 bases). Germline CDR1 SGDLS, CDR2 YYNGEE. The CDR3 is made up of 14 amino acids. V was trimmed by 0 bases and J by 7 bases, leaving 13 bases between them. CDR3 region: CASSVGQGKGGYTF. DNA of the CDR3: TGTGCCAGCAGCGTAGGGCAGGGGAAGGGTGGCTACACCTTC.

The V gene is TRBV7-2, the J gene TRBJ1-2; tentative D call: TRBD1 (5 bases). The CDR3 runs to 12 residues. Per germline, CDR1 SGHTA and CDR2 FQGNSA. V lost 3 bases and J lost 11, with 13 bases in between. This chain's CDR3 is CASSFSGLVYTF. The CDR3 bases are TGTGCCAGCAGCTTTTCAGGGCTAGTATACACCTTC. The entire variable domain, with the rest obtained from reference TRBV7-2 and TRBJ1-2, is as follows: GAGVSQSPSNKVTEKGKDVELRCDPISGHTALYWYRQSLGQGLEFLIYFQGNSAPDKSGLPSDRFSAERTGGSVSTLTIQRTQQEDSAVYLCASSFSGLVYTFGSGTRLTVV.

This clonotype has at least ten counts. The V call is TRBV20-1, the J call TRBJ2-1, with 12 bases aligning to TRBD1. Germline V lookup: CDR1 DFQATT, CDR2 SNEGSKA (reference sequence). The CDR3 sequence is 14 residues long. Trimming took 5 bases from V and 7 from J; bases not matched to a gene: 6. The CDR3 loop reads CSAPGQGAKNEQFF. DNA of the CDR3: TGCAGTGCTCCGGGACAGGGGGCGAAAAATGAGCAGTTCTTC.

The chain combines TRBV28 with TRBJ2-7, with 10 bases matching TRBD1. The trim removed 10 bases at V and 4 bases at J, leaving 16 bases unmatched. This CDR3 spans 16 amino acids. Germline V CDR1 and CDR2: MDHEN, SYDVKM. CDR3 sequence (DNA): TGTGCCATCCGCCTTACGATGACAGGGGGCCGATACGAGCAGTACTTC. Encoded protein: CAIRLTMTGGRYEQYF.